What follows are 21 T cell receptor beta chains derived from one specimen sequenced in a study of blood T cells in healthy people across ages (dated by TCRdb to between 2014 and 2016). The library was prepared using 5' RACE. Sequencing was performed on an Illumina HiSeq 2500. A second PCR of 7 to 11 cycles was performed with a sample-barcoded 5' primer and a J-beta primer mix. TCRdb handled the public reads itself, with Q25 trimming in fastp and clone calling in MiXCR, and kept productive beta chains. Every CDR3 protein is listed once, alongside the most common genes and DNA of its rows. The sample contains hundreds of thousands of distinct CDR3 sequences, about 44% of them found a single time. The leading ten clones occupy over 10% of the sample. The sample consisted of blood. All receptors derive from a man younger than 40 in good health.

This clonotype was detected only a few times. The CDR3 DNA reads as TGTGCCAGCAGTTTGAGGGGCACTAACTATGGCTACACCTTC. Amino acids: CASSLRGTNYGYTF. The chain couples TRBV27 to TRBJ1-2; D possibly corresponds to TRBD1 (5 bases). Germline V gene sequence: CDR1 MNHEY, CDR2 SMNVEV (reference sequence). The V end lost 3 bases, the J end lost 0 bases, and 8 bases lay between the germline ends. This CDR3 region has 14 residues.

The CDR3 DNA follows: TGTGCCAGCAGTTCCCCGGCTAGCGGGGCCTACGAGCAGTACTTC. Translation: CASSSPASGAYEQYF. This sequence joins TRBV28 and TRBJ2-7; 9 positions match TRBD2. Germline trimming cut 4 bases from V and 2 bases from J; bases unmatched to any gene: 6. The CDR3 extends over 15 amino acids. Germline CDR1 is MDHEN and CDR2 is SYDVKM.

The rearrangement joins TRBV6-1 to TRBJ2-5; the match to TRBD2 covers 14 bases. J gave up 2 bases and V 6 bases, and 11 bases lay outside the gene matches. This CDR3 spans 18 amino acids. Germline CDR1 is MNHNS and CDR2 is SASEGT. CDR3 region: CASRRSGTSGSRQETQYF. As DNA, the CDR3 is TGTGCCAGCAGACGATCCGGGACTAGCGGGAGTAGACAAGAGACCCAGTACTTC.

The chain joins TRBV28 to TRBJ2-7; D is perhaps TRBD1 or TRBD2 (6 bases each). The CDR3 spans 14 residues. Germline-derived CDR1 and CDR2 are MDHEN and SYDVKM. V was shortened by 3 bases and J by 0 bases, with 9 bases between the two germline ends. CDR3 amino acids: CASSFRGGSYEQYF. CDR3 in DNA: TGTGCCAGCAGTTTCAGGGGAGGCTCCTACGAGCAGTACTTC.

This CDR3 reads CSARMWAGSLTEAFF. The CDR3 DNA is TGCAGTGCTAGAATGTGGGCAGGTTCTTTAACTGAAGCTTTCTTT. V is TRBV20-1 and J is TRBJ1-1; D is ambiguous. The V end was cut by 2 bases, the J end by 5 bases, with 18 bases between. The V gene's germline CDR1 is DFQATT and CDR2 SNEGSKA (reference sequence). This CDR3 has 15 amino acids.

The sample holds a few counts of this clonotype. The CDR3 sequence is CASSQAVNTEAFF. CDR3 DNA: TGTGCCAGCAGCCAAGCCGTGAACACTGAAGCTTTCTTT. This chain joins TRBV4-2 and TRBJ1-1; D gene ambiguous. This CDR3 is 13 amino acids long. The V gene lost 1 base and the J gene lost 0 bases, with 3 bases spanning the gap. Looked up from germline, CDR1 is LGHNA and CDR2 is YNFKEQ.

The sample holds many counts of this clonotype. V usage is TRBV7-9 and J usage is TRBJ2-1; D might be TRBD2 (6 bases). There are 15 residues in the CDR3. V dropped 5 bases and J dropped 3 bases, with 14 bases sitting between them. The germline gives CDR1 SEHNR, CDR2 FQNEAQ (reference sequence). The CDR3 region has the DNA TGTGCCAGCAGCCCACGGGGGACCGGCTACAATGAGCAGTTCTTC. Translated: CASSPRGTGYNEQFF.

A few counts support this clonotype. The V call is TRBV3-1, the J call TRBJ2-3; D is uncertain. The CDR3 totals 16 residues. Trimming left V 1 base short and J 0 bases short, with 11 bases between. The germline V gene encodes CDR1 LGHDT and CDR2 YNNKEL (reference sequence). The CDR3 bases are TGTGCCAGCAGCCAAGGACGAAACCCTAGCACAGATACGCAGTATTTT. Protein: CASSQGRNPSTDTQYF.

A few counts support this clonotype. CDR3 in DNA: TGCAGCGGGCCCATGGTTAACAATGAGCAGTTCTTC. Translating it yields CSGPMVNNEQFF. The rearrangement links TRBV29-1 to TRBJ2-1, with D unclear. CDR1 is SQVTM and CDR2 is ANQGSEA in the germline V gene. V was trimmed by 7 bases and J by 5 bases, leaving 12 bases between them. CDR3 length: 12 amino acids.

The chain employs TRBV27 and TRBJ2-2; a weak D match, TRBD2 (7 bases). There are 15 residues in the CDR3. Germline-derived CDR1 and CDR2 are MNHEY and SMNVEV (reference sequence). The V and J ends lost 3 bases and 6 bases respectively, with 14 bases between them. The CDR3 coding sequence is TGTGCCAGCAGTTTCGCGGGGGCGGGGTCCGGGGAGCTGTTTTTT. This gives the protein CASSFAGAGSGELFF.

The chain joins TRBV5-1 to TRBJ2-3; 12 nucleotides match TRBD1. The CDR3 loop spans 16 amino acids. The germline CDR1 and CDR2 sequences are SGHRS and YFSETQ. Trimming removed 4 bases from V and 1 base from J; junction bases left unmatched: 4. CDR3 sequence reads: CASSRGTGGGTDTQYF. The CDR3 DNA reads TGCGCCAGCAGCCGAGGGACAGGGGGCGGCACAGATACGCAGTATTTT.

The chain has TRBV7-9 and TRBJ2-1, with 14 bases aligning to TRBD2. The length of the CDR3 is 18 residues. The germline V gene encodes CDR1 SEHNR and CDR2 FQNEAQ (reference sequence). V was pared by 5 bases and J by 1 base, with 7 bases of the junction left unmatched. The CDR3 region is CASSPKGLAGASYNEQFF. For the CDR3, the DNA is TGTGCCAGCAGCCCCAAGGGACTAGCGGGGGCGTCCTACAATGAGCAGTTCTTC. Combining the CDR3 with reference TRBV7-9 and TRBJ2-1 gives the whole variable domain DTGVSQNPRHKITKRGQNVTFRCDPISEHNRLYWYRQTLGQGPEFLTYFQNEAQLEKSRLLSDRFSAERPKGSFSTLEIQRTEQGDSAMYLCASSPKGLAGASYNEQFFGPGTRLTVL.

This clonotype has just a few counts. The rearrangement uses TRBV7-9 and TRBJ2-4; D gene ambiguous. The last part of the DNA fits TRBJ2-5 better; the J call may be wrong. The CDR3 length is 16 residues. Germline-derived CDR1 and CDR2 are SEHNR and FQNEAQ (reference sequence). The CDR3 reads CASSPVNPAPKETQYF. Here the CDR3 DNA reads TGTGCCAGCAGCCCGGTAAATCCAGCTCCAAAAGAGACCCAGTACTTC.

This clonotype was seen a handful of times. The chain joins TRBV7-2 to TRBJ2-6; D uncertain. The CDR3 length is 14 residues. Germline assignment: CDR1 SGHTA and CDR2 FQGNSA. V lost 5 bases to trimming and J lost 3 bases, with 8 bases between them. The CDR3 sequence: CASSQSDGANVLTF. CDR3 DNA sequence: TGTGCCAGCAGCCAGAGTGATGGGGCCAACGTCCTGACTTTC.

This clonotype has more than one count but fewer than ten. The gene calls are TRBV20-1 and TRBJ2-7, with 11 nucleotides matching TRBD1. Trimming cost V 5 bases and J 4 bases; bases outside gene matches: 1. Per germline, CDR1 DFQATT and CDR2 SNEGSKA (reference sequence). The CDR3 length is 12 residues. The CDR3 is CSAGDRGYEQYF. The CDR3 nucleotides are TGCAGTGCTGGGGACAGGGGGTACGAGCAGTACTTC.

The chain has TRBV7-2 and TRBJ2-5; tentatively, D is TRBD2 (7 bases). The CDR3 sequence is 16 residues long. Germline CDR1 is SGHTA and CDR2 is FQGNSA. With 1 base removed from V and 1 base from J, the gap between germline ends came to 13 bases. The CDR3 DNA follows: TGTGCCAGCAGCTTAGTTACAGGGAGGGTCCAAGAGACCCAGTACTTC. Translating it yields CASSLVTGRVQETQYF. Drawing the rest from reference TRBV7-2 and TRBJ2-5, the complete variable domain is GAGVSQSPSNKVTEKGKDVELRCDPISGHTALYWYRQSLGQGLEFLIYFQGNSAPDKSGLPSDRFSAERTGGSVSTLTIQRTQQEDSAVYLCASSLVTGRVQETQYFGPGTRLLVL.

About this clonotype itself: Given a much more abundant clone one base away, this may be a read error. V gene TRBV5-1 combines with J gene TRBJ2-5, with 8 bases identical to TRBD1. V was pared by 3 bases and J by 11 bases, with 18 bases of the junction left unmatched. Germline CDR1 reads SGHRS; CDR2 reads YFSETQ. The length of the CDR3 is 16 residues. CDR3 sequence reads: CASSSQTGVLGDEQYF. In DNA, the CDR3 is TGCGCCAGCAGCTCGCAGACAGGGGTACTTGGCGATGAGCAGTACTTC. The full variable domain, with the rest looked up from reference TRBV5-1 and TRBJ2-5, is KAGVTQTPRYLIKTRGQQVTLSCSPISGHRSVSWYQQTPGQGLQFLFEYFSETQRNKGNFPGRFSGRQFSNSRSEMNVSTLELGDSALYLCASSSQTGVLGDEQYFGPGTRLLVL.

The chain couples TRBV20-1 to TRBJ2-7; 10 positions match TRBD2. The CDR3 spans 16 residues. J gave up 3 bases and V 3 bases, and 11 bases lay outside the gene matches. The germline V gene encodes CDR1 DFQATT and CDR2 SNEGSKA (reference sequence). CDR3 protein: CSARTTAAGGLYEQYF. The CDR3 coding sequence is TGCAGTGCTAGGACAACTGCAGCGGGAGGGCTCTACGAGCAGTACTTC.

This clonotype occurred a few times. Mismatch with germline at one junction end may stem from a read error. The rearrangement links TRBV7-9 to TRBJ2-7; perhaps TRBD2 as D (5 bases). This CDR3 is 12 amino acids long. The germline V gene encodes CDR1 SEHNR and CDR2 FQNEAQ (reference sequence). CDR3 region: CAGSVEGYEQYF. The CDR3, as DNA: TGTGCCGGCAGCGTCGAGGGTTACGAGCAGTACTTC.

Of note for this clonotype: At one end, the junction sequence differs from germline, possibly due to a read error. V is TRBV12-3 or TRBV12-4 and J is TRBJ2-4, with D perhaps matching TRBD1 or TRBD2 (7 bases each). The CDR3 runs 14 residues. The CDR3 DNA is TGTGCCAGCAGCAGGGGGGGCCGGGTCAACATTCAGTGCTTC. Its translation: CASSRGGRVNIQCF.

The CDR3 DNA reads TGTGCCAGCAGCTTAAGGCAGTCGAACACTGAAGCTTTCTTT. Protein sequence: CASSLRQSNTEAFF. The chain is built from TRBV5-6 and TRBJ1-1; D is unresolved. CDR3 length: 14 residues. Per germline, CDR1 SGHDT and CDR2 YYEEEE. With 2 bases removed from V and 1 base from J, the gap between germline ends came to 9 bases.